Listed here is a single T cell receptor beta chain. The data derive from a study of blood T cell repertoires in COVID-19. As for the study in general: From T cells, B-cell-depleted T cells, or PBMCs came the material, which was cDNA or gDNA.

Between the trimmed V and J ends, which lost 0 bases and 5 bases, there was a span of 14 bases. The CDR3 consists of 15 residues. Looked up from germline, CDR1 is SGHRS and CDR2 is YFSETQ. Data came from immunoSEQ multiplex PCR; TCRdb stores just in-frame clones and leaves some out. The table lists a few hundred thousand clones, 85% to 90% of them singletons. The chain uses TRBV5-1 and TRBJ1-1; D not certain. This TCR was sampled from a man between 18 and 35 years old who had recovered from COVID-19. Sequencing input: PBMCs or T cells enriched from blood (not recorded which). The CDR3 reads CASSLGREMWTEAFF. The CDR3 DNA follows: TGCGCCAGCAGCTTGGGTCGGGAAATGTGGACTGAAGCTTTCTTT.